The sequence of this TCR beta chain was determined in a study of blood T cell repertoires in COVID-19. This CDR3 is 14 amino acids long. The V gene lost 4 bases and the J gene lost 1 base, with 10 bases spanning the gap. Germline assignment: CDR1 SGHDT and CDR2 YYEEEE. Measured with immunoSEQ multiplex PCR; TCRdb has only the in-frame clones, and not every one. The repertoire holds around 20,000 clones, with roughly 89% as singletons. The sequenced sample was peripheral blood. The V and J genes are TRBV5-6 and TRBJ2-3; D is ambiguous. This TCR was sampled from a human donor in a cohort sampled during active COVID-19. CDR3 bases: TGTGCCAGCAGCCCCGTCCGGGGCACAGATACGCAGTATTTT. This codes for CASSPVRGTDTQYF.